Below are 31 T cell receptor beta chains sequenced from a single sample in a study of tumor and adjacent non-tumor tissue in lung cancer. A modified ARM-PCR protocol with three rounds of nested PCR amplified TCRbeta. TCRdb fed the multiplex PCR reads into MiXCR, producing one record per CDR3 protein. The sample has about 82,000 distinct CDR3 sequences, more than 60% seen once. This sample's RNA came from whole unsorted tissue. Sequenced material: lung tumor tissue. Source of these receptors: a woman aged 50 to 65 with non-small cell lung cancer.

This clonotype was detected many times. In DNA, the CDR3 is TGCGCCAGCAGCCTCAACGGACAGGGGATAGGCGAGCAGTACTTC. This gives the protein CASSLNGQGIGEQYF. The chain recombines TRBV5-1 with TRBJ2-7; TRBD1 aligns across 9 bases. V lost 4 bases and J lost 6; bases outside the gene matches: 11. The CDR3 consists of 15 residues. CDR1 SGHRS and CDR2 YFSETQ come from the germline V gene.

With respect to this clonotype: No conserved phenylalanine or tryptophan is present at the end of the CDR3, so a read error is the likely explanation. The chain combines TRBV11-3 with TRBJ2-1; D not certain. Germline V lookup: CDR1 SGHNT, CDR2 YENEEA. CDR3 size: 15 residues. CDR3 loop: CVSSLASAYSDEQFL. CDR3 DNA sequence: TGTGTCAGCAGCTTAGCCTCGGCCTACAGCGATGAGCAGTTCTTA.

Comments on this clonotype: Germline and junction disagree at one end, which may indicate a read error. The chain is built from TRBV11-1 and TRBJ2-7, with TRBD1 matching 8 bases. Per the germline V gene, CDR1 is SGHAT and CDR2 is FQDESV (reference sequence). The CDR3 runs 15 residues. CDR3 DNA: TGTACCAGTAGCCTGACAGGGGCGGCCTCCTACGAGCAGTACTTC. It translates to CTSSLTGAASYEQYF.

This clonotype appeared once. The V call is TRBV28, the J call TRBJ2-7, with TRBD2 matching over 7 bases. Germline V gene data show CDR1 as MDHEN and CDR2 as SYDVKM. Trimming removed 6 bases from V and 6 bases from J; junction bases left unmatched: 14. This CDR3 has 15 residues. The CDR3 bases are TGTGCCAGCAGAGCCCCGGGAGGCTTACTCTGCGAGCAGTACTTC. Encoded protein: CASRAPGGLLCEQYF.

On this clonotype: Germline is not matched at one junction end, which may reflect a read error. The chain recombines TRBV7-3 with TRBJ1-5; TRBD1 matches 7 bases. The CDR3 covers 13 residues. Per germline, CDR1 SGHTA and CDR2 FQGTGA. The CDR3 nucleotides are TGTGCCAGCAACCGGGGACAGAATCAGTCCCAGCATTTT. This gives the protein CASNRGQNQSQHF.

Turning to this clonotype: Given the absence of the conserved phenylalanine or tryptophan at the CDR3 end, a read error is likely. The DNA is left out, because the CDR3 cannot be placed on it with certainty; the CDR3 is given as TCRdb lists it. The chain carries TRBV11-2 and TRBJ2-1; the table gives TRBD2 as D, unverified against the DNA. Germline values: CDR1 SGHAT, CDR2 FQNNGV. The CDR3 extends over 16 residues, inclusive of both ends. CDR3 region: CASSPGGLARVGEQFS.

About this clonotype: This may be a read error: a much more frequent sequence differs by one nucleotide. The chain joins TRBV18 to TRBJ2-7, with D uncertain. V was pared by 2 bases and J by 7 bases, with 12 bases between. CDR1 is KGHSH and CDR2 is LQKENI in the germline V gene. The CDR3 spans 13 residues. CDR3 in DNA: TGTGCCAGCTCACCAGTGATGTACGGTGAGCAGTACTTC. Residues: CASSPVMYGEQYF.

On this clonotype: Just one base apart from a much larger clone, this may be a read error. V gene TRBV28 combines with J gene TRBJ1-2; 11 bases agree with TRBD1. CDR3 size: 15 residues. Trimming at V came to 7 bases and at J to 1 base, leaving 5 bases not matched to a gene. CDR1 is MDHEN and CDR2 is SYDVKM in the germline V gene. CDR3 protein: CASIPGTGGNYGYTF. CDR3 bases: TGTGCCAGCATTCCAGGGACAGGGGGTAACTATGGCTACACCTTC.

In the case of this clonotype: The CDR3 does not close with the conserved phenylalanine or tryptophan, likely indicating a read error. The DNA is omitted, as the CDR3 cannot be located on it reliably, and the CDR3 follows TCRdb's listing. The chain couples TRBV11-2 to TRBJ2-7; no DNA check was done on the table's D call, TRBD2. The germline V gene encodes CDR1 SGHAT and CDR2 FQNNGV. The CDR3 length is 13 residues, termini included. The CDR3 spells CASSLEAGAEQHI.

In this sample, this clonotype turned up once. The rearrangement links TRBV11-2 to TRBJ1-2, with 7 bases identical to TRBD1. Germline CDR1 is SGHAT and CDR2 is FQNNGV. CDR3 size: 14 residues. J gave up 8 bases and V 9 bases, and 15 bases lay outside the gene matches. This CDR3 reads CARTLVGTAYGYTF. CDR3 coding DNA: TGTGCCAGGACCTTAGTGGGGACAGCCTACGGCTACACCTTC.

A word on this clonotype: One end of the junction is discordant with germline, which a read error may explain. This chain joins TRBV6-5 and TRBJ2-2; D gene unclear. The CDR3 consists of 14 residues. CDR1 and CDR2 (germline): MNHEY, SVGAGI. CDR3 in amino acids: CASSYSSITRELFF. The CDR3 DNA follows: TGTGCCAGCAGTTACTCGAGTATCACCAGGGAGCTGTTTTTT.

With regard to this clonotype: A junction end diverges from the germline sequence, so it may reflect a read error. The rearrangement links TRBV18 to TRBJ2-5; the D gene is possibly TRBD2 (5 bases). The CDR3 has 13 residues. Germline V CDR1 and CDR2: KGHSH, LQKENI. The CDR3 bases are TGTGCCAGCTCAGAGGACCAGGAGGAGATCCAGTACTTC. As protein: CASSEDQEEIQYF.

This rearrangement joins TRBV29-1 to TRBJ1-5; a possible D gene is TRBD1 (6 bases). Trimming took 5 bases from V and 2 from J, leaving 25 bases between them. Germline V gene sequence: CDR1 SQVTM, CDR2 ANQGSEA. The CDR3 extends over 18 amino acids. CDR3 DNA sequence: TGCAGCGTTCAGGGATCGGAGGGGGAAGAATATGGCAATCAGCCCCAGCATTTT. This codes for CSVQGSEGEEYGNQPQHF.

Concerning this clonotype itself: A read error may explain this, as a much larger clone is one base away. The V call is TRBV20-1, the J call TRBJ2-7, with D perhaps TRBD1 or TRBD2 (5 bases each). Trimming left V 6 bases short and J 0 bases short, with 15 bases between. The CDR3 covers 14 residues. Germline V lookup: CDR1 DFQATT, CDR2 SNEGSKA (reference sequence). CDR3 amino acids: CSAPSRGASYEQYF. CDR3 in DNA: TGCAGTGCCCCCTCTAGGGGAGCCTCCTACGAGCAGTACTTC.

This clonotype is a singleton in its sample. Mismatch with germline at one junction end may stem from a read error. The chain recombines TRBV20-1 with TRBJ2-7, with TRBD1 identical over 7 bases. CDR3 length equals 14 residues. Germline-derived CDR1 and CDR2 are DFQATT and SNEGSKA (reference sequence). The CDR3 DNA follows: TGCACTGCTAGATCTACCGTGACAGGGAATATTCCCTACTTC. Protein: CTARSTVTGNIPYF.

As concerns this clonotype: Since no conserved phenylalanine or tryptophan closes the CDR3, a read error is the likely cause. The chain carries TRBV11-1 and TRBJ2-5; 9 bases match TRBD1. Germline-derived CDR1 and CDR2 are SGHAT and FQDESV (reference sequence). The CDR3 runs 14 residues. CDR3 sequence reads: CASSPGQGVETQYL. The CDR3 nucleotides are TGTGCCAGCAGCCCGGGACAGGGTGTAGAGACTCAGTACCTC.

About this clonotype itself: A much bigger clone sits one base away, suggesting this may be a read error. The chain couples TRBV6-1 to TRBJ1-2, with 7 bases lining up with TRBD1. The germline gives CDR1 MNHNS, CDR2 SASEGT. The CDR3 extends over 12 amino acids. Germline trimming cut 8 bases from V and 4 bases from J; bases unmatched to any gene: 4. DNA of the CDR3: TGTGCCAGCGTGACAGGGCTCTATGGCTACACCTTC. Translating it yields CASVTGLYGYTF.

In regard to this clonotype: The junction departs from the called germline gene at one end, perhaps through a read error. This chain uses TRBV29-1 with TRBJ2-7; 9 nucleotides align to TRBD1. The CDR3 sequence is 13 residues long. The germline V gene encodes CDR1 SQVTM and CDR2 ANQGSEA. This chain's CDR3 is CSVAAGQGLEQYF. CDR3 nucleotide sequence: TGCAGTGTTGCGGCGGGACAGGGACTCGAGCAGTACTTC.

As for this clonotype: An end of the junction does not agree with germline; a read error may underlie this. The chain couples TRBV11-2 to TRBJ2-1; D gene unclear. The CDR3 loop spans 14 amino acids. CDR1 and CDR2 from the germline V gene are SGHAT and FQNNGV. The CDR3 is CASSFGSADNKQSF. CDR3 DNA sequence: TGTGCCAGCAGCTTTGGCAGTGCCGATAATAAGCAGTCCTTC.

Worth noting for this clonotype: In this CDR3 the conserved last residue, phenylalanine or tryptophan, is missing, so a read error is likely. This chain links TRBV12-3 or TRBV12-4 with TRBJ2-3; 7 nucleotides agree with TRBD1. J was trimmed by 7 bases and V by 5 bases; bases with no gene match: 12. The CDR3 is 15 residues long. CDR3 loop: CASSDRVEATYTQYV. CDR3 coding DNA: TGTGCCAGCAGTGACAGGGTGGAGGCAACATATACGCAGTATGTA.

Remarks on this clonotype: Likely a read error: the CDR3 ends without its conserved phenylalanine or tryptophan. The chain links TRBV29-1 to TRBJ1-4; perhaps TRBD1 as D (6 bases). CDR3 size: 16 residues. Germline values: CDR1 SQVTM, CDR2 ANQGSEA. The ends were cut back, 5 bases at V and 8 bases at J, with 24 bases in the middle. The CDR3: CSVQLLEDSGREKLFS. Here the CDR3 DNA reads TGCAGCGTTCAGCTCCTCGAGGACAGTGGACGGGAAAAACTGTTTTCT.

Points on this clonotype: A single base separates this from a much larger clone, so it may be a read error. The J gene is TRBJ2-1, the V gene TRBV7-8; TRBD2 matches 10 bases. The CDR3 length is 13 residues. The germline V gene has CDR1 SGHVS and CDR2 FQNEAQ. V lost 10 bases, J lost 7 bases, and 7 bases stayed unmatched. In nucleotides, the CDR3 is TGTGCCATCAGGACTAGCGGAGGTAATGAGCAGTTCTTC. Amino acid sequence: CAIRTSGGNEQFF. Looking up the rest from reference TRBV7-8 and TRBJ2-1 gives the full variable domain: GAGVSQSPRYKVAKRGQDVALRCDPISGHVSLFWYQQALGQGPEFLTYFQNEAQLDKSGLPSDRFFAERPEGSVSTLKIQRTQQEDSAVYLCAIRTSGGNEQFFGPGTRLTVL.

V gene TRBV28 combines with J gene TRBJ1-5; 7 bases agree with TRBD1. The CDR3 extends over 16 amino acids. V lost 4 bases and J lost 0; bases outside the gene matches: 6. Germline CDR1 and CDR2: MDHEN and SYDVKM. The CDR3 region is CASSSLQGYSNQPQHF. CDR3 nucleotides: TGTGCCAGCAGTTCCTTACAGGGGTATAGCAATCAGCCCCAGCATTTT.

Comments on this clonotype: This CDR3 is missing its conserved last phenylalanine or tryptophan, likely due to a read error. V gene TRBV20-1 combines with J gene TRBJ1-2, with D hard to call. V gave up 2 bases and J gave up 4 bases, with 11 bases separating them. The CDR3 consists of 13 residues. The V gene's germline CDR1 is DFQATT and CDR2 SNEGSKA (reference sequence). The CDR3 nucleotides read TGCAGTGCTAGACAAAGGGATCTCTATGGCTACACCTTA. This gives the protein CSARQRDLYGYTL.

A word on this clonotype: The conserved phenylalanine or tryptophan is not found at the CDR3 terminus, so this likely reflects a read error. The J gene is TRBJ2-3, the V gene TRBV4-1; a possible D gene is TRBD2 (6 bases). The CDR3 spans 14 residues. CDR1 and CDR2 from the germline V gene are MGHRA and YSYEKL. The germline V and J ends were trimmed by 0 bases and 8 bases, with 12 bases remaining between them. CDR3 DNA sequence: TGCGCCAGCAGCCAAGAGCGTGAGGGAGGTACGCAGTATTCT. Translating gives CASSQEREGGTQYS.

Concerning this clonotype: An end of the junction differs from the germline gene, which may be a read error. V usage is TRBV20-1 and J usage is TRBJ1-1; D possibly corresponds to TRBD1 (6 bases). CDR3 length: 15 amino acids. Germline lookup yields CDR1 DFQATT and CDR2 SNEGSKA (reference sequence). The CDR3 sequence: CSASDSLWRDTKAFF. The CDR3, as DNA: TGCAGTGCTAGTGACAGTCTCTGGAGGGACACTAAAGCTTTCTTT.

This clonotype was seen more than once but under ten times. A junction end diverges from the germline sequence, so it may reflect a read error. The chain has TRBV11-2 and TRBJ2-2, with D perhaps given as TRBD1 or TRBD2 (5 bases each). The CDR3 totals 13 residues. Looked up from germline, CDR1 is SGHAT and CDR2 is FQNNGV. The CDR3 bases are TGTGCCAGCAGCTTAGGTACCGGGACCGGGGAGCTGTTT. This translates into CASSLGTGTGELF. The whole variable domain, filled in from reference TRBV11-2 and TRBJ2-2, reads EAGVAQSPRYKIIEKRQSVAFWCNPISGHATLYWYQQILGQGPKLLIQFQNNGVVDDSQLPKDRFSAERLKGVDSTLKIQPAKLEDSAVYLCASSLGTGTGELFGEGSRLTVL.

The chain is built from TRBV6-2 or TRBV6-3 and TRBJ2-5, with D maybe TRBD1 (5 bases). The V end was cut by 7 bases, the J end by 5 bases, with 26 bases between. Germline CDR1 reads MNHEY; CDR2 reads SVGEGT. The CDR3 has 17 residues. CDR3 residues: CASTPGIVASHLETQYF. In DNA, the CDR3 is TGTGCCAGCACCCCAGGGATAGTGGCTAGTCATTTGGAGACCCAGTACTTC.

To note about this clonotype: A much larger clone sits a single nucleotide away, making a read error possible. In DNA form, the CDR3 reads TGTGCCTGGAGGGCCTGGACAGGGGTCACTGAAGCTTTCTTT. This gives the protein CAWRAWTGVTEAFF. The J gene is TRBJ1-1, the V gene TRBV30, with TRBD1 identical over 9 bases. Germline CDR1 is GTSNPN and CDR2 is SVGIG (reference sequence). V lost 3 bases to trimming and J lost 4 bases; unmatched junction nucleotides: 6. The CDR3 spans 14 residues. The entire variable domain, with the rest obtained from reference TRBV30 and TRBJ1-1, is as follows: SQTIHQWPATLVQPVGSPLSLECTVEGTSNPNLYWYRQAAGRGLQLLFYSVGIGQISSEVPQNLSASRPQDRQFILSSKKLLLSDSGFYLCAWRAWTGVTEAFFGQGTRLTVV.

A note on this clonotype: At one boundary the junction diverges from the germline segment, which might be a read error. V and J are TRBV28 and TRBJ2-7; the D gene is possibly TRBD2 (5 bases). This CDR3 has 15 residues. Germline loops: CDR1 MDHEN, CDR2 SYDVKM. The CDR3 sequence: CASTRQRKRSDEQYF. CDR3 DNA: TGTGCTAGCACTCGTCAGCGGAAGCGGAGCGACGAGCAGTACTTC.

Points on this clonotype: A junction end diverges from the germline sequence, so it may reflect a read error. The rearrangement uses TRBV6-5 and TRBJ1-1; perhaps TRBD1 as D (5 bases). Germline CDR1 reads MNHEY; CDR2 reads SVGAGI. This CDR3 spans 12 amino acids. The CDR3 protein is CASGDGYTEASF. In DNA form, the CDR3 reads TGTGCCAGCGGGGACGGGTACACTGAAGCTTCCTTT.